These T cell receptor beta chains were read from a single sample in a study of identical twins. TCRdb reprocessed the 5' RACE reads via MiXCR and lists one record per CDR3 protein. The table records 700,000 or so distinct CDR3 sequences, around 8.3% of them present only once. This same sample was also part of a study on yellow fever vaccine responses in identical twins.

The specimen sequenced was PBMCs. Source of these receptors: a woman aged 18-35 years in good health. Both conserved end residues are part of each CDR3. D genes are given only for firm matches. For some rows the clone size is stated as once, few or many, or as a class when expanded; others skip it.

few	TRBJ2-5	TRBV7-2	.	TGTGCCAGCACCTTTGGGAGGGAGACCCAGTACTTC	CASTFGRETQYF
.	TRBJ2-1	TRBV7-6	TRBD2	TGTGCCAGCAGCTTAATAGCTAGTGTGACTAGCGGCCTCTACAATGAGCAGTTCTTC	CASSLIASVTSGLYNEQFF
few	TRBJ2-5	TRBV15	TRBD2	TGTGCCACCAGCAGAGAGGGAGGGGATTACCAAGAGACCCAGTACTTC	CATSREGGDYQETQYF
many	TRBJ2-1	TRBV6-5	.	TGTGCCAGCAGTTATCTTCCGGCCAGCGGCTACAATGAGCAGTTCTTC	CASSYLPASGYNEQFF
.	TRBJ2-1	TRBV20-1	TRBD2	TGCAGTGGCGAGACTAGCGGGGGGTCCGATGAGCAGTTCTTC	CSGETSGGSDEQFF
.	TRBJ2-3	TRBV4-3	.	TGCGCCAGCAGCCAAGACTACAGGGCAGGCACAGATACGCAGTATTTT	CASSQDYRAGTDTQYF
few	TRBJ2-7	TRBV20-1	.	TGCAGTGCTAGAGATAGCCAGCGGGTCCACGAGCAGTACTTC	CSARDSQRVHEQYF
many	TRBJ2-3	TRBV28	.	TGTGCCAGCAGTTCGCACTCCACAGATACGCAGTATTTT	CASSSHSTDTQYF
many	TRBJ2-5	TRBV29-1	TRBD2	TGCAGCGTTGTGCTAGCGGAAGAGACCCAGTACTTC	CSVVLAEETQYF
few	TRBJ2-1	TRBV5-1	.	TGCGCCAGCAGCTTGTTTCAGCGCTCCTACAATGAGCAGTTCTTC	CASSLFQRSYNEQFF
.	TRBJ2-2	TRBV28	.	TGTGCCAGCAGTCCCAACTTGAGGGAGCTGTTTTTT	CASSPNLRELFF
.	TRBJ2-7	TRBV15	.	TGTGCCACCAGCAGAGATTCCACTTACGAGCAGTACTTC	CATSRDSTYEQYF
many	TRBJ1-1	TRBV6-8	.	TGTGCCAGCAGACTCCCCACTGAAGCTTTCTTT	CASRLPTEAFF
.	TRBJ2-1	TRBV7-2	TRBD2	TGTGCCAGCAGCTCCCATGGACTAGCGGGAGGGCTTAATGAGCAGTTCTTC	CASSSHGLAGGLNEQFF
.	TRBJ2-5	TRBV2	TRBD2	TGTGCCAGCCGGGAGGTTCGGGACTACAAACAAGAGACCCAGTACTTC	CASREVRDYKQETQYF
few	TRBJ2-2	TRBV6-2/TRBV6-3	.	TGTGCCAGCAGACCGAGCGAGACCGGGGAGCTGTTTTTT	CASRPSETGELFF
many	TRBJ2-5	TRBV7-8	.	TGTGCCAGCAGCCAAACGGTAGTAGGGCAGAAAGAGACCCAGTACTTC	CASSQTVVGQKETQYF
few	TRBJ2-7	TRBV6-1	TRBD2	TGTGCCAGCACCAGGACCCTAGCGGGAGGAACCGACGAGCAGTACTTC	CASTRTLAGGTDEQYF
few	TRBJ2-3	TRBV3-1	.	TGTGCCAGCAGCCCAGAGATGCCCACAGATACGCAGTATTTT	CASSPEMPTDTQYF
.	TRBJ2-6	TRBV24-1	.	TGTGCCACCGGGTCAGGCACTGGGGCCAACGTCCTGACTTTC	CATGSGTGANVLTF
.	TRBJ2-3	TRBV3-1	.	TGTGCCAGCAGCCAAGGGGGGGTCGGGCTCACAGATACGCAGTATTTT	CASSQGGVGLTDTQYF
.	TRBJ2-2	TRBV2	.	TGTGCCAGCACGACTCCGAACACCGGGGAGCTGTTTTTT	CASTTPNTGELFF
many	TRBJ2-2	TRBV24-1	TRBD1	TGTGCCACCAGTGACCCGGGACAGGGGGCGTTCGGGGAGCTGTTTTTT	CATSDPGQGAFGELFF
.	TRBJ2-1	TRBV27	.	TGTGCCAGCAGAACTCTTAGTGGGACGGCGTACAATGAGCAGTTCTTC	CASRTLSGTAYNEQFF
few	TRBJ2-1	TRBV27	TRBD2	TGTGCCAGCAGTGTCCCAGTAGCGGGGGGTTTCTATGAGCAGTTCTTC	CASSVPVAGGFYEQFF
many	TRBJ2-7	TRBV13	.	TGTGCCAGCAGCTTACAGGGGATGGGCGAGCAGTACTTC	CASSLQGMGEQYF